One and the same sample provided the 7 T cell receptor beta chains below, sequenced in a study of control samples from healthy donors and cancer patients. Clones were read by immunoSEQ multiplex PCR, and TCRdb kept only the in-frame ones, dropping some. The sample shows 150,000 to 200,000 clones, more than 90% of them seen only once. What was sequenced was blood. These receptors came from a man aged 25-45 years in good health.

This clone appeared a few times. The chain couples TRBV5-1 to TRBJ1-1; D remains ambiguous. There are 12 residues in the CDR3. The germline gives CDR1 SGHRS, CDR2 YFSETQ. Trimming left V 0 bases short and J 8 bases short, with 8 bases between. The CDR3 reads CASSLVREEAFF. The CDR3, as DNA: TGCGCCAGCAGCTTGGTAAGAGAAGAAGCTTTCTTT.

The CDR3 DNA reads as TGTGCCAGCATAGGTTTGACTGAAGCTTTCTTT. Translation: CASIGLTEAFF. This chain uses TRBV2 with TRBJ1-1; D is uncertain. CDR1 and CDR2 from the germline V gene are SNHLY and FYNNEI. This CDR3 has 11 residues. Trimming pared 7 bases from V and 5 bases from J, leaving 8 bases between.

Details on this clone: Other DNA sequences within the sample encode an identical CDR3. The chain has TRBV12-3 or TRBV12-4 and TRBJ2-5; D is ambiguous. This CDR3 region has 11 residues. The V and J ends lost 3 bases and 5 bases respectively, with 4 bases between them. The CDR3 DNA reads TGTGCCAGCAGTTTTGGGGAGACCCAGTACTTC. It is translated as CASSFGETQYF.

The rearrangement uses TRBV19 and TRBJ1-6; perhaps TRBD1 as D (6 bases). The CDR3 runs to 16 residues. Germline V gene data show CDR1 as LNHDA and CDR2 as SQIVND (reference sequence). V was cut by 3 bases and J by 6 bases, with 15 bases left in between. CDR3 bases: TGTGCCAGTAGTATTGGAGGGAGGGGGGTTAATTCACCCCTCCACTTT. This sequence encodes CASSIGGRGVNSPLHF.

The rearrangement links TRBV9 to TRBJ1-4; TRBD1 matches 7 bases. The CDR3 is 14 amino acids. V shed 2 bases and J 3 bases; nucleotides not matched to a gene: 1. Germline assignment: CDR1 SGDLS and CDR2 YYNGEE. CDR3 protein: CASSVGTANEKLFF. The CDR3 DNA follows: TGTGCCAGCAGCGTCGGGACAGCTAATGAAAAACTGTTTTTT.

The chain joins TRBV28 to TRBJ2-4; D call uncertain. From germline, CDR1 is MDHEN and CDR2 SYDVKM. The CDR3 totals 15 residues. V shed 3 bases and J shed 1 base, with 10 bases lying between them. CDR3 sequence: CASSLRLRAKNIQYF. The CDR3 DNA is TGTGCCAGCAGTTTGCGCCTTCGGGCCAAAAACATTCAGTACTTC.

This clone was seen only once. The J gene is TRBJ2-2, the V gene TRBV11-2, with unresolved D. Germline CDR1 reads SGHAT; CDR2 reads FQNNGV. V was trimmed by 1 base and J by 8 bases, leaving 17 bases between them. The CDR3 is 16 residues long. In DNA form, the CDR3 reads TGTGCCAGCAGCTTAGCTACTGGTACCGTGGGTGGGGAGCTGTTTTTT. Translation gives CASSLATGTVGGELFF.